This note documents a single T cell receptor (beta chain) sequence. Its antigen is not identified. This sample is drawn from a study of T-cell memory formation after mild COVID-19. The study, taken as a whole, reports: CM and EM subsets held most contracting CD4+ clones; EMRA held CD8+ ones. Pre-infection memory already had some responding clones, implying cross-reactive memory joined.

The CDR3 loop spans 16 amino acids. Trimming removed 4 bases from V and 0 bases from J; junction bases left unmatched: 8. CDR1 is SEHNR and CDR2 is FQNEAQ in the germline V gene (reference sequence). TCRdb reanalysed the 5' RACE reads using MiXCR and keeps one entry per CDR3 protein. The table lists tens of thousands of distinct CDR3 sequences, 20% to 30% of them singletons. The V gene is TRBV7-9, the J gene TRBJ1-1; 7 bases map to TRBD1. This TCR was recovered from a man younger than 30 who had mild COVID-19 (a few samples of this study predate the infection). Cell type and time point are not known. Sequencing was performed on PBMCs or a T cell subset sorted from them (not recorded which). The CDR3: CASSSRDRPLNTEAFF. CDR3 DNA sequence: TGTGCCAGCAGCTCCAGGGACAGACCCTTGAACACTGAAGCTTTCTTT.